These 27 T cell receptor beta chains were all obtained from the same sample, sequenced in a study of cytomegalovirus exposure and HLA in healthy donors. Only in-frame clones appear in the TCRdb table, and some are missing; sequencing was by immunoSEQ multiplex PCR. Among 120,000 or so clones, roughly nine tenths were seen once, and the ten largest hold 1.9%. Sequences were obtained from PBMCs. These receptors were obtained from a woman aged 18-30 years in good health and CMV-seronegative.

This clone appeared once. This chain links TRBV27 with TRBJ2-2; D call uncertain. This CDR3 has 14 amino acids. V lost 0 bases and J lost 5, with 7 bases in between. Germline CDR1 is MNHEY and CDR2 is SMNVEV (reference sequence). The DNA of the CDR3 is TGTGCCAGCAGTTTATCGGAGACTACCGGGGAGCTGTTTTTT. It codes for CASSLSETTGELFF.

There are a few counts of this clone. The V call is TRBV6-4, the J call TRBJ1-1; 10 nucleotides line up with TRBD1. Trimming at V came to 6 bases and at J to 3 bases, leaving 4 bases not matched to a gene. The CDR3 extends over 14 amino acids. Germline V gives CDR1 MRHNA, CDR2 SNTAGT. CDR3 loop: CASRMDRGYTEAFF. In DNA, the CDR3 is TGTGCCAGCAGGATGGACAGGGGGTACACTGAAGCTTTCTTT.

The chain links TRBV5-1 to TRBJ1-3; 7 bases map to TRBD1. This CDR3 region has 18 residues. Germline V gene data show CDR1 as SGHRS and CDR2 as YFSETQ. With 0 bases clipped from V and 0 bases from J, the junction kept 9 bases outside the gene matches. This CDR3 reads CASSLESDRRISGNTIYF. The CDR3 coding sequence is TGCGCCAGCAGCTTGGAATCGGACAGGAGGATCTCTGGAAACACCATATATTTT.

The CDR3 protein is CASALEMGRGLHAPLHF. The CDR3 nucleotides read TGTGCCAGCGCATTAGAGATGGGCAGGGGGCTCCATGCACCCCTCCACTTT. The chain is built from TRBV7-2 and TRBJ1-6; 8 bases match TRBD1. This CDR3 comprises 17 residues. The V gene end was trimmed by 8 bases and the J gene end by 11 bases; junction bases not matched to a gene: 20. Germline lookup yields CDR1 SGHTA and CDR2 FQGNSA.

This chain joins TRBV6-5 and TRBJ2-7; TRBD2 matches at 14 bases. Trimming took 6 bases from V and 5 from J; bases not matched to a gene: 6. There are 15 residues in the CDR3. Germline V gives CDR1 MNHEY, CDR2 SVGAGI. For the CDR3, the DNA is TGTGCCAGCAGCCCGGGACTAGCGGGAGAACACGAGCAGTACTTC. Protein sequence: CASSPGLAGEHEQYF.

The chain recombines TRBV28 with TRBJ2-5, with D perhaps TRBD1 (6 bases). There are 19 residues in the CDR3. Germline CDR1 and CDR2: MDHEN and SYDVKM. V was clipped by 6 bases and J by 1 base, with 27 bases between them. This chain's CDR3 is CASRQFPTSWGRTQETQYF. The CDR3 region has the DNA TGTGCCAGCAGACAATTCCCTACCTCTTGGGGGCGGACCCAAGAGACCCAGTACTTC.

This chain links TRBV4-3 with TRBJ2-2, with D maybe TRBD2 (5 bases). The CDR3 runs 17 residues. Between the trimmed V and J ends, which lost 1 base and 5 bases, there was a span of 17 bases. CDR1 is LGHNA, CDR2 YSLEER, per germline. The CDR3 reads CASSQAGSGGGTGELFF. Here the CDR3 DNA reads TGCGCCAGCAGCCAAGCAGGTTCAGGCGGCGGGACCGGGGAGCTGTTTTTT.

The CDR3 loop reads CASSPTRYNEQFF. DNA for the CDR3: TGTGCCAGCAGCCCGACTAGATACAATGAGCAGTTCTTC. V is TRBV14 and J is TRBJ2-1; tentative D call: TRBD2 (6 bases). V was pared by 4 bases and J by 4 bases, with 8 bases between. The CDR3 loop spans 13 amino acids. Germline V CDR1 and CDR2: SGHDN, FVKESK.

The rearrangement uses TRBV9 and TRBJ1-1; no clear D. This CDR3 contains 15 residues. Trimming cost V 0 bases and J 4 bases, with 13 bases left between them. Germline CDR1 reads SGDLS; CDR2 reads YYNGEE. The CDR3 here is CASSVDTTRGTEAFF. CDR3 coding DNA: TGTGCCAGCAGCGTAGATACAACCCGGGGCACTGAAGCTTTCTTT.

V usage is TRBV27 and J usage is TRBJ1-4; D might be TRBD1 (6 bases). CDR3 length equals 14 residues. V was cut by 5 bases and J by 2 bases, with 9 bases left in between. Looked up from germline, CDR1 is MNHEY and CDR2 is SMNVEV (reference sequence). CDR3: CASSPGVTNEKLFF. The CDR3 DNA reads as TGTGCCAGCAGTCCAGGGGTTACTAATGAAAAACTGTTTTTT.

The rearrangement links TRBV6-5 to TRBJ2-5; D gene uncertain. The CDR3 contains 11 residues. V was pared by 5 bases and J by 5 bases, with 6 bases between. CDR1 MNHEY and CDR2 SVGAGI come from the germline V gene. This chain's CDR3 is CASSVSETQYF. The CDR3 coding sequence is TGTGCCAGCAGTGTTTCGGAGACCCAGTACTTC.

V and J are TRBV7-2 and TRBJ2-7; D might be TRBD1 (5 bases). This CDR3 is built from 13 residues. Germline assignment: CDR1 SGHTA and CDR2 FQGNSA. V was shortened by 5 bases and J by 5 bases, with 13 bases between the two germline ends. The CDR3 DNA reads TGTGCCAGCAGCCCCCAGGGTGTACACGAGCAGTACTTC. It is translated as CASSPQGVHEQYF.

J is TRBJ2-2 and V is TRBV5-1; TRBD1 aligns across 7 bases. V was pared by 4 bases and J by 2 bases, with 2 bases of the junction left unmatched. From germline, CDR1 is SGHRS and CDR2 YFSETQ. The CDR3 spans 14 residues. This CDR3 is CASSGTVNTGELFF. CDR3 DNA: TGCGCCAGCAGCGGGACAGTAAACACCGGGGAGCTGTTTTTT.

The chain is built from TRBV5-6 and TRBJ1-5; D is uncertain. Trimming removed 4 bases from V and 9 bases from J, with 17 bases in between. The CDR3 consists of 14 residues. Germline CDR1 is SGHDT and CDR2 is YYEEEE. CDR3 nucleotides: TGTGCCAGCAGCAGCAATACAGCAGGTCGGCCCCAGCATTTT. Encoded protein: CASSSNTAGRPQHF.

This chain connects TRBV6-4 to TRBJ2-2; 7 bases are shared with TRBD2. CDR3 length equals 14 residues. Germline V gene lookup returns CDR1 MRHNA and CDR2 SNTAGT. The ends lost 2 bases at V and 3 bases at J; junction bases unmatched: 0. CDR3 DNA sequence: TGTGCCAGCAGTGACAGCGGGGACACCGGGGAGCTGTTTTTT. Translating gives CASSDSGDTGELFF.

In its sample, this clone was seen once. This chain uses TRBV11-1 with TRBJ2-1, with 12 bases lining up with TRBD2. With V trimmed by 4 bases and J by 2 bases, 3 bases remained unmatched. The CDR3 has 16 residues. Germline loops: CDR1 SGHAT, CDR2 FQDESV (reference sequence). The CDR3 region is CASSSLAGGAYNEQFF. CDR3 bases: TGTGCCAGCAGCTCACTAGCGGGGGGTGCCTACAATGAGCAGTTCTTC.

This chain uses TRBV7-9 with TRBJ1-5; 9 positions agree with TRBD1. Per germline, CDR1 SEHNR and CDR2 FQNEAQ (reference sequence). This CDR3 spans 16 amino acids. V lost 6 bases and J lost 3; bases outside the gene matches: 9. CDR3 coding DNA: TGTGCCAGCAGGGGACAGGGCGGCTTGGTCAATCAGCCCCAGCATTTT. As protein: CASRGQGGLVNQPQHF.

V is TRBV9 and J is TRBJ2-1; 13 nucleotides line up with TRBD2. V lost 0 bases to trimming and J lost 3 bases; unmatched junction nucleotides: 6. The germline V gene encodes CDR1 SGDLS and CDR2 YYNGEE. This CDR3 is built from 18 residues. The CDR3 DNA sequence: TGTGCCAGCAGCGTAGAGGGACTAGCGGGGTCGTACTACAATGAGCAGTTCTTC. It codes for CASSVEGLAGSYYNEQFF.

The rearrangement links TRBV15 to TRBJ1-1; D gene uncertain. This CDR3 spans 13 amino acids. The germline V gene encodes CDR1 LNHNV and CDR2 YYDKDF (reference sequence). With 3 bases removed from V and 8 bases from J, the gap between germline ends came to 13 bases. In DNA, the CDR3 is TGTGCCACCAGCAGGCCCGCGGGGATAGAAGCTTTCTTT. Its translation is CATSRPAGIEAFF. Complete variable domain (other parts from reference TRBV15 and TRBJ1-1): DAMVIQNPRYQVTQFGKPVTLSCSQTLNHNVMYWYQQKSSQAPKLLFHYYDKDFNNEADTPDNFQSRRPNTSFCFLDIRSPGLGDTAMYLCATSRPAGIEAFFGQGTRLTVV.

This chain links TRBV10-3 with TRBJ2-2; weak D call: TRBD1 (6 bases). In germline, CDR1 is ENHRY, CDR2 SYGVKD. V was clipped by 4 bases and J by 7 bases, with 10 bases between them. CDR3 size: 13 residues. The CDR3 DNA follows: TGTGCCATCAGTGGAACAGGGCTCGGGGAGCTGTTTTTT. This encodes CAISGTGLGELFF.

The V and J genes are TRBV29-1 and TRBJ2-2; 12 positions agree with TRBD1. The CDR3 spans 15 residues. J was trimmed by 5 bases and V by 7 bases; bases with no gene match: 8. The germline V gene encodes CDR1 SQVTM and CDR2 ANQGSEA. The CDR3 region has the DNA TGCAGCGCCAAGGGACAGGGGGCTGGAACCGGGGAGCTGTTTTTT. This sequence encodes CSAKGQGAGTGELFF.

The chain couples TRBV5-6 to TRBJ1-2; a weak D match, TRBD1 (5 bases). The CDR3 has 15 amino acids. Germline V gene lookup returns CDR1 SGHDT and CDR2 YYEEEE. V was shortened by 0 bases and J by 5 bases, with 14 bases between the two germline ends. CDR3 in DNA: TGTGCCAGCAGCTTGGATCCGGCAGGGCGGTATGGCTACACCTTC. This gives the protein CASSLDPAGRYGYTF.

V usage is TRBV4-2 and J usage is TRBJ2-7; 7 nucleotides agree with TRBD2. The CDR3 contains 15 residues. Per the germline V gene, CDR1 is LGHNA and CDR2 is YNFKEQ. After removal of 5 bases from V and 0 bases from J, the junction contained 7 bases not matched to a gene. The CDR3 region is CASSEGLVLSYEQYF. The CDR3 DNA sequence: TGTGCCAGCAGCGAAGGACTAGTCCTCTCCTACGAGCAGTACTTC.

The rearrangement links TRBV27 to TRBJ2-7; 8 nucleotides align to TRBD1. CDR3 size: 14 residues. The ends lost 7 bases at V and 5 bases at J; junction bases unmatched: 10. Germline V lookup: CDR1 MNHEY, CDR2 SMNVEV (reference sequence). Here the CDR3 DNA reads TGTGCCAGCATGGTCTGGGCAGGGGGCAACGAGCAGTACTTC. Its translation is CASMVWAGGNEQYF.

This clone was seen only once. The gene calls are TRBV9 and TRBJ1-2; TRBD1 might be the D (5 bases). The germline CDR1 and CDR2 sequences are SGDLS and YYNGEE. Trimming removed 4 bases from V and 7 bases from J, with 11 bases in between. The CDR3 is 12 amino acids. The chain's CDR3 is CASSLGGGGYTF. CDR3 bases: TGTGCCAGCAGCCTAGGCGGGGGTGGCTACACCTTC.

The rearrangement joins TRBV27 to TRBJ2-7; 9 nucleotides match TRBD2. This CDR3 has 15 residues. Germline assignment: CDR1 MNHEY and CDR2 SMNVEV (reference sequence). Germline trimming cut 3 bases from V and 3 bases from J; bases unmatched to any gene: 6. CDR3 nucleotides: TGTGCCAGCAGTTTGTTAGCGGGAGCCTTCTACGAGCAGTACTTC. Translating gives CASSLLAGAFYEQYF.

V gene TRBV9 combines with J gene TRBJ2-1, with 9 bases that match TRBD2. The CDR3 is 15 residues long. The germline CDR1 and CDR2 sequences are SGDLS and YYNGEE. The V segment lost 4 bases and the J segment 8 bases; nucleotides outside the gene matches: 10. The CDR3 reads CASSLQGGRAYEQFF. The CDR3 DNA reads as TGTGCCAGCAGCCTCCAGGGCGGGAGGGCCTATGAGCAGTTCTTC.